This T cell receptor (delta chain) was captured in a study of gamma-delta chains in newborns, infants, children. CDR3 length: 15 amino acids. CDR1 and CDR2 (germline): TSWWSYY, QGS. TCRdb called clones from the reads again using CATT. The table includes around 11,000 delta-chain clones, 3.5% detected once. Of note for this clone: An end of the junction differs from the germline gene, which may be a read error.

The source material was blood. The TCR originated in a child who was a newborn, infant or young child, either healthy, febrile or measles-vaccinated (not recorded which). This rearrangement joins TRDV1 to TRDJ1, with D maybe TRDD3 (6 bases). The CDR3 reads CALGENWGFTDKPIF. DNA for the CDR3: TGTGCTCTTGGGGAAAATTGGGGGTTTACCGATAAACCCATCTTT.